This TCR beta chain comes out of a study of breast tumors, draining lymph nodes, adjacent tissues. Findings and limits, study-wide: Tumors had less TCR diversity than lymph nodes, more than nontumor tissue. Findings are consistent with lymph node origin and intratumoral expansion of most tumor T cells. Data only fit, rather than demonstrated, lymph node origin of most tumor T cells. Luminal-like breast cancer showed significantly higher tumor–nontumor repertoire similarity than basal-like.

This clonotype has at least ten counts. The antigen is unknown. In TCRdb, the multiplex PCR reads were re-called with MiXCR into one record per CDR3 protein. In the table there are 20,000 to 30,000 distinct CDR3 sequences, 23% of which are singletons. CDR3 length equals 13 residues. CDR1 is LNHDA, CDR2 SQIVND, per germline (reference sequence). The V segment lost 8 bases and the J segment 9 bases; nucleotides outside the gene matches: 8. V and J are TRBV19 and TRBJ2-1; 9 bases agree with TRBD2. The receptor comes from a female donor with breast cancer. Some clones in this sample may be carry-over from other donors' samples. The sequencing input was breast tumor tissue. CDR3 in DNA: TGTGCCAGTTATAGCGGGAGCCGTGGTGAGCAGTTCTTC. Its translation is CASYSGSRGEQFF.